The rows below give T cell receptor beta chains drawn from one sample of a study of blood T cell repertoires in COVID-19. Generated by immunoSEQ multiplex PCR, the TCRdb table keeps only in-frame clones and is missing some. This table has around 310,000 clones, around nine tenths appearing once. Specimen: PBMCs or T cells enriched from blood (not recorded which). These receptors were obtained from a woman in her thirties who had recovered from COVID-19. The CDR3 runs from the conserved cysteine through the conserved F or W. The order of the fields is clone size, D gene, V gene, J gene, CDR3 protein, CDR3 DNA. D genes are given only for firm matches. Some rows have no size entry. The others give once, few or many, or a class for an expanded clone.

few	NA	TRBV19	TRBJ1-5	CASSQQDNQPQHF	TGTGCCAGTAGCCAACAGGACAATCAGCCCCAGCATTTT
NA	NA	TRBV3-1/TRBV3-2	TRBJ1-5	CASSHPGPQHF	TGTGCCAGCAGCCACCCCGGTCCCCAGCATTTT
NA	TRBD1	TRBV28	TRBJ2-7	CASSSGQGHEQYF	TGTGCCAGCAGTTCAGGACAGGGTCACGAGCAGTACTTC
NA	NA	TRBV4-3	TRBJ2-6	CASSQLVRGSGANVLTF	TGCGCCAGCAGCCAATTGGTCAGGGGCTCTGGGGCCAACGTCCTGACTTTC
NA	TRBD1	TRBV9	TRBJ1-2	CASSSQTTGGGGYTF	TGTGCCAGCAGCTCTCAGACGACAGGGGGCGGCGGCTACACCTTC
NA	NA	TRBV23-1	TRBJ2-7	CASPRGGYYEQYF	TGCGCCAGCCCCAGAGGAGGCTACTACGAGCAGTACTTC
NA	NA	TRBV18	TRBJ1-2	CASSPTGGYGYTF	TGTGCCAGCTCACCTACGGGGGGCTATGGCTACACCTTC
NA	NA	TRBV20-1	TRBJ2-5	CSASESFETQYF	TGCAGTGCTAGTGAGAGCTTCGAGACCCAGTACTTC
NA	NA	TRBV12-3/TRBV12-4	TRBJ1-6	CASRPQGYSPLHF	TGTGCCAGCAGACCACAGGGATATTCACCCCTCCACTTT
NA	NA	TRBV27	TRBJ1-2	CASSLRGQFNYGYTF	TGTGCCAGCAGTTTACGTGGACAGTTTAACTATGGCTACACCTTC
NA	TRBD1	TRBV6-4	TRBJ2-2	CASKGGDTGELFF	TGTGCCAGCAAAGGGGGCGACACCGGGGAGCTGTTTTTT
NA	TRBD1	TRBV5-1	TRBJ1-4	CASSFSGTGGEKLFF	TGCGCCAGCAGCTTCTCCGGGACAGGAGGTGAAAAACTGTTTTTT
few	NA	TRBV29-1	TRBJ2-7	CSVEDPDSFYEQYF	TGCAGCGTTGAAGATCCGGACTCGTTCTACGAGCAGTACTTC
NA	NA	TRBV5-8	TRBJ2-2	CASSLSGGLPNTGELFF	TGTGCCAGCAGCTTATCTGGGGGCCTCCCGAACACCGGGGAGCTGTTTTTT
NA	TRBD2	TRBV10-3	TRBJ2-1	CAIESGLAGFHEQFF	TGTGCCATCGAATCCGGACTAGCGGGATTCCATGAGCAGTTCTTC
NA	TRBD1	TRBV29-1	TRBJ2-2	CSAEDRATGELFF	TGCAGCGCAGAGGACAGGGCCACCGGGGAGCTGTTTTTT
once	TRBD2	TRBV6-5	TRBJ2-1	CFTWAGGHEQFF	TGTTTCACTTGGGCGGGAGGACATGAGCAGTTCTTC
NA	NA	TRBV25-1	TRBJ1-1	CASEPSNYGTMNTEAFF	TGTGCCAGTGAACCATCCAACTACGGGACTATGAACACTGAAGCTTTCTTT
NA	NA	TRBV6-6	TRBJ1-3	CASTREPSGNTIYF	TGTGCCAGCACGCGGGAACCAAGTGGAAACACCATATATTTT
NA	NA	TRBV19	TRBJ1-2	CASNNQGTYGYTF	TGTGCCAGTAACAACCAGGGTACCTATGGCTACACCTTC
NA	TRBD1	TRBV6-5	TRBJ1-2	CASSPLDRAKGYTF	TGTGCCAGCAGTCCCCTGGACAGGGCCAAAGGCTACACCTTC
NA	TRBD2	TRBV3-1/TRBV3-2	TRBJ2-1	CASSSLTSGRNEQFF	TGTGCCAGCAGCTCGTTGACTAGCGGGAGGAATGAGCAGTTCTTC
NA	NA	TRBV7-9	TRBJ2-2	CASTYQIRQTGELFF	TGTGCCAGCACCTACCAGATTAGACAGACCGGGGAGCTGTTTTTT
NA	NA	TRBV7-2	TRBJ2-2	CASSPHQGLNTGELFF	TGTGCCAGCAGCCCCCACCAGGGACTTAACACCGGGGAGCTGTTTTTT
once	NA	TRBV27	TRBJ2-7	CASSLWASNPYEQYF	TGTGCCAGCAGTTTATGGGCGAGCAACCCCTACGAGCAGTACTTC
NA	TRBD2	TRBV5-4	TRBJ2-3	CASSSPVFQRGRTDTQYF	TGTGCCAGCAGCTCCCCGGTTTTCCAGCGGGGACGCACAGATACGCAGTATTTT
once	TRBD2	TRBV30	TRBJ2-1	CAWSVGLAELEQFF	TGTGCCTGGAGTGTAGGGCTAGCGGAACTAGAGCAGTTCTTC
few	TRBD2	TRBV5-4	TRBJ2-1	CASSFRLASMDEQFF	TGTGCCAGCAGCTTCCGACTAGCCAGCATGGATGAGCAGTTCTTC
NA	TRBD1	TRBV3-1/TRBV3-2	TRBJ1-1	CASSQQQGDTEAFF	TGTGCCAGCAGCCAACAACAGGGGGACACTGAAGCTTTCTTT
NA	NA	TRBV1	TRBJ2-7	CTRIQAGYEQYF	TGCACCAGAATTCAAGCGGGTTACGAGCAGTACTTC
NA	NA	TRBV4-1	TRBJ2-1	CASSQGDRHSRNEQFF	TGCGCCAGCAGCCAAGGAGACAGGCACTCCCGCAATGAGCAGTTCTTC
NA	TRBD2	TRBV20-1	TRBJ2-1	CSASYGGSSRRYEQFF	TGCAGTGCTAGTTATGGCGGGAGCAGCCGAAGGTATGAGCAGTTCTTC
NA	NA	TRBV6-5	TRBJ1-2	CASSYQPHGQQDGYTF	TGTGCCAGCAGTTACCAACCCCACGGACAGCAGGATGGCTACACCTTC
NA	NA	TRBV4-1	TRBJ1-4	CASTPTGTNEKLFF	TGCGCCAGCACCCCGACGGGAACTAATGAAAAACTGTTTTTT
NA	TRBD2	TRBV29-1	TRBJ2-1	CSPSGGSGGNEQFF	TGCAGCCCCTCCGGCGGGAGTGGGGGTAATGAGCAGTTCTTC
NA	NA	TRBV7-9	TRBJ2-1	CASSFGGVDNEQFF	TGTGCCAGCAGCTTTGGAGGGGTGGACAATGAGCAGTTCTTC
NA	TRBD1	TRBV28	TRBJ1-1	CASIPRQGTEAFF	TGTGCCAGCATTCCCAGACAGGGCACCGAAGCTTTCTTT